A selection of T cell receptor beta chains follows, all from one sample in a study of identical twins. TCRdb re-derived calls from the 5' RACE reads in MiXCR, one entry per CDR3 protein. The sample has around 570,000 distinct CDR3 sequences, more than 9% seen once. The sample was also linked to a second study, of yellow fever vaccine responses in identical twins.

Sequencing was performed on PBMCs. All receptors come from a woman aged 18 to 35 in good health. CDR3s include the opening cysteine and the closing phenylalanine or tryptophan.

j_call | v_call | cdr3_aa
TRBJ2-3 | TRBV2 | CASSNDRGGTDTQYF
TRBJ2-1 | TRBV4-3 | CASSQEISGRAGWNEQFF
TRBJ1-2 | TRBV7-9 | CASSFVTNYGYTF
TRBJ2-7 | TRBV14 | CASSHHYGQRNYEQYF
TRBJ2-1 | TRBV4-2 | CASSQSTGEGDPEQFF
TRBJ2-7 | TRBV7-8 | CASSLGILYEQYF
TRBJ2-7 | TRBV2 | CASSEIGQGREQYF
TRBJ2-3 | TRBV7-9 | CASSFRDSYTDTQYF
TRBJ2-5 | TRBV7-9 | CASSLDVLRQETQYF
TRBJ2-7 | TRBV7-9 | CASSLEGQAEQYF
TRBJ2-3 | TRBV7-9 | CASSQYSLPTDTQYF
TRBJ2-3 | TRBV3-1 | CASSRQGSQSTQYF
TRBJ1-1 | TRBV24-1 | CATQQGAEAFF
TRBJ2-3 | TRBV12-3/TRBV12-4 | CATSLGGGQTDTQYF
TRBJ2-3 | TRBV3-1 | CASSQEGLAISDTQYF
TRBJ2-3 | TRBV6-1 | CASSRTQWGDTQYF
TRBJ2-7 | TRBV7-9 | CASSLVGQLHSYEQYF
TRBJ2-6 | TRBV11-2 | CASRDGLGGANVLTF
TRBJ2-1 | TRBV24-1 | CATSEPGGGYNEQFF
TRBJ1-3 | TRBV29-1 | CSVAAGGAGNTIYF
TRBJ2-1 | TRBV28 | CASTGTEKRYNEQFF
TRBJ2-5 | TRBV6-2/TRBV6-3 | CASSPQREGHETQYF
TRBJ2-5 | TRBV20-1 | CSAERGSGSSETQYF
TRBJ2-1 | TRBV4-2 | CASSRIGLAGISYNEQFF
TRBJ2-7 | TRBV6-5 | CASSYSPTGDSYEQYF
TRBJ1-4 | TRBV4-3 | CASSQDLGGREKLFF
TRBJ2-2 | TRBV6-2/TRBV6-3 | CASRWLAATGELFF
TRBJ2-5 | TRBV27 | CASRVGARGGETQYF
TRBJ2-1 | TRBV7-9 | CASSLGRLAGGYNEQFF
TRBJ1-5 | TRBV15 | CATSRDGSNQPQHF
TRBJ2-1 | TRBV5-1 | CASSLNGGSYNEQFF